The clone carrying this T cell receptor (beta chain) was seen more than once but under ten times. Antigen unknown. Gene names are mouse gene names. The read ends 1 residue early relative to the CDR3; the germline J gene fills the gap. Germline loops: CDR1 KGHPV, CDR2 FQNQEV (reference sequence). Trimming removed 4 bases from V and 0 bases from J, with 3 bases in between. The length of the CDR3 is 12 residues. TCRbeta CDR3 was sequenced at survey depth with template counts. Sequenced by immunoSEQ multiplex PCR; TCRdb stores in-frame clones only, minus some. The sample shows thousands of clones, almost 50% of them seen only once. These data belong to a study of tissue T cells after allogeneic stem cell transplantation. Time point: mouse harvest day 14 after allogeneic transplant. Each mouse received 10^7 T-cell-depleted marrow cells plus 10^6 splenic CD5+ T cells by tail vein. Mice had MHC-mismatched B6 into BALB/c GVHD, sampled day 7 or 14.

General observations from the study: Shared clones across patients were few; motif clustering revealed tissue-specific shared signatures.

This clonotype was sampled from a female BALB/c mouse given C57BL/6 T cells with graft-versus-host disease after an allogeneic hematopoietic cell transplant. The source material was gut tissue. The chain couples TRBV26 to TRBJ1-1; no reliable D call. The part of the CDR3 DNA that was read is TGTGCCAGCAGTCCTCAGAACACAGAAGTCTTC. Protein: CASSPQNTEVF. The full CDR3 is CASSPQNTEVFF. The complete variable domain, with remaining parts taken from reference TRBV26 and TRBJ1-1, reads NSKVIQTPRYLVKGQGQKAKMRCIPEKGHPVVFWYQQNKNNEFKFLINFQNQEVLQQIDMTEKRFSAECPSNSPCSLEIQSSEAGDSALYLCASSPQNTEVFFGKGTRLTVV.